This T cell receptor beta chain was observed in a study of blood T cell repertoires in COVID-19 (dated by TCRdb to about 2020). About the study as a whole: The collaborator samples originated in the United States, Italy and Spain and spanned the acute and convalescent phases of COVID-19. Samples came from the ongoing ImmuneRACE study (first 160 participants) plus 1,254 subjects from 6 global collaborators. Where available, HLA class I and class II types were obtained from metadata supplied by the sample provider rather than from assay-based typing. The prospective study material was composed of cDNA or gDNA derived from T cells, B-cell-depleted T cells, or PBMCs. Subjects who had been exposed to COVID-19, were actively infected with it, or had recovered from it provided the deeply sampled blood TCRbeta repertoires that made up the dataset. Nearly every sample came with metadata listing a de-identified subject ID, COVID-19 status, age in years and sex. The repertoires were released in a freely available public database meant as a resource for research on the immune response to SARS-CoV-2.

The germline ends are 20 bases apart after V is trimmed by 0 bases and J by 5 bases. Reading the germline V gene gives CDR1 MNHEY and CDR2 SVGEGT. The CDR3 goes from the cysteine to the phenylalanine over 17 residues. Kept here is only the CDR3 DNA, which spans 51 bases and is read in frame from base 1. The collaborating institutions used their own protocols to collect whole blood in K2EDTA tubes. For TCRbeta analysis, collaborators shipped samples as frozen whole blood, isolated PBMCs, or DNA extracted from either of those sample types. TCRbeta CDR3 regions were amplified from genomic DNA by means of the immunoSEQ Assay, a bias-controlled multiplex PCR. The authors' analysis ran thus. The number of nucleated cells in each sample was estimated from the amplification of reference gene primers within the assay. To quantify the absolute abundance of each unique TCRbeta CDR3 rearrangement, sequence reads were collapsed and filtered. For each sample, productive Simpson clonality was calculated by taking the square root of Simpson's diversity index across productive rearrangements. What TCRdb holds here is the immuneACCESS table cut down to in-frame rearrangements. Part of the clones is not present; checked against another copy, under half of the missing clones reflect an unresolved V gene, and the others are unexplained. V and J calls and clone size are given by that table; D and trimming were obtained from the DNA. For this sample the table gives fewer than 250,000 clones, of which roughly 84% were detected only once. Jointly, the top ten make up around 6.8% of the sample.

Points the paper makes about the study in general: The amount of clinical and demographic metadata varied by source and participant and was provided uncurated.

A note on this clone: Its specific antigen is unknown. It has no much larger one-base neighbor in the sample; base qualities were not kept.

Sequencing was performed on peripheral blood. This sequence originates from a woman aged 50 to 60 with acute or convalescent COVID-19. This receptor chain uses TRBV6-2 or TRBV6-3 and TRBJ2-7; no D segment can be confidently identified. The CDR3 sequence is CASSYSIYGGERHEQYF. The nucleotides read TGTGCCAGCAGTTACTCGATTTATGGCGGAGAACGGCACGAGCAGTACTTC.